A single sample is the source of the 12 T cell receptor beta chains below, sequenced in a study of molecular identifiers for immune sequencing clone quantification. Via MiXCR, TCRdb re-called the PCR reads, giving one row per CDR3 protein. The sample records 400,000 to 600,000 distinct CDR3 sequences, roughly 26% being singletons. The sample comprised naive CD8+ T cells from blood, with Jurkat cell RNA spiked in. Documented subset: FACS-sorted CD8+CD4-CCR7+CD45RA+ naive T cells. These receptors originate from a human donor in good health. Some libraries in this study had Jurkat cell RNA spiked in.

This clonotype was counted many times. CDR3: CASSVRGQTNEKLFF. The DNA for the CDR3 is TGCGCCAGCAGCGTTCGTGGGCAAACTAATGAAAAACTGTTTTTT. This chain connects TRBV5-1 to TRBJ1-4; D is unresolved. The CDR3 length is 15 residues. The germline gives CDR1 SGHRS, CDR2 YFSETQ. V lost 4 bases and J lost 1, with 11 bases in between.

This clonotype was seen more than once but under ten times. This chain uses TRBV4-1 with TRBJ2-5; D remains unclear. Trimming pared 0 bases from V and 3 bases from J, leaving 14 bases between. The CDR3 consists of 16 residues. The germline V gene encodes CDR1 MGHRA and CDR2 YSYEKL. CDR3 nucleotide sequence: TGCGCCAGCAGCCAAGAGAGCTGGGCCCAAAAAGAGACCCAGTACTTC. The encoded protein is CASSQESWAQKETQYF.

Points on this clonotype: A much larger clone differs by one base, so this may be a read error. CDR3 nucleotides: TGTGCCAGTAGTACCCTGGGGCAAGGAGATACGCAGTATTTT. Its translation: CASSTLGQGDTQYF. The chain uses TRBV19 and TRBJ2-3; perhaps TRBD1 as D (5 bases). Germline V gene sequence: CDR1 LNHDA, CDR2 SQIVND (reference sequence). The germline V and J ends were trimmed by 4 bases and 5 bases, with 13 bases remaining between them. The CDR3 has 14 amino acids.

This chain links TRBV5-8 with TRBJ2-1, with TRBD2 as a possible D gene (6 bases). This CDR3 contains 17 residues. CDR1 is SGHTS and CDR2 is YDEGEE in the germline V gene. Trimming removed 4 bases from V and 0 bases from J, with 17 bases in between. The CDR3 loop is CASSPVGLESSYNEQFF. CDR3 in DNA: TGTGCCAGCAGCCCGGTGGGACTGGAGAGCTCCTACAATGAGCAGTTCTTC.

This clonotype showed up just a few times. The chain recombines TRBV25-1 with TRBJ2-5; D ambiguous. The CDR3 totals 14 residues. The germline gives CDR1 MGHDK, CDR2 SYGVNS. The V end was cut by 4 bases, the J end by 5 bases, with 14 bases between. The CDR3 DNA follows: TGTGCCAGCAGTGGCTGGGGTCCAATGGAGACCCAGTACTTC. Protein product: CASSGWGPMETQYF.

This clonotype was seen only a few times. J is TRBJ1-2 and V is TRBV9; 11 bases align to TRBD1. Germline CDR1 and CDR2: SGDLS and YYNGEE. The CDR3 is 14 residues long. Losses at the gene ends were 3 bases for V and 8 bases for J; bases not matched to a gene: 6. The CDR3 is CASSAGQGARGYTF. Written as DNA, the CDR3 is TGTGCCAGCAGCGCAGGACAGGGGGCGCGAGGCTACACCTTC. The full variable domain, in which reference TRBV9 and TRBJ1-2 provide the parts outside the CDR3, is DSGVTQTPKHLITATGQRVTLRCSPRSGDLSVYWYQQSLDQGLQFLIQYYNGEERAKGNILERFSAQQFPDLHSELNLSSLELGDSALYFCASSAGQGARGYTFGSGTRLTVV.

Concerning this clonotype: A much bigger clone sits one base away, suggesting this may be a read error. This sequence joins TRBV9 and TRBJ1-5; D gene uncertain. Between the trimmed V and J ends, which lost 6 bases and 5 bases, there was a span of 12 bases. This CDR3 region has 13 residues. Germline V gene data show CDR1 as SGDLS and CDR2 as YYNGEE. The CDR3 here is CASILTPDQPQHF. The DNA of the CDR3 is TGTGCCAGCATCCTAACCCCAGATCAGCCCCAGCATTTT. Complete variable domain (other parts from reference TRBV9 and TRBJ1-5): DSGVTQTPKHLITATGQRVTLRCSPRSGDLSVYWYQQSLDQGLQFLIQYYNGEERAKGNILERFSAQQFPDLHSELNLSSLELGDSALYFCASILTPDQPQHFGDGTRLSIL.

The rearrangement joins TRBV21-1 to TRBJ2-2. TRBV21-1 is assigned pseudogene status. The CDR3 has 18 residues. Written as DNA, the CDR3 is TGTGCCAGCAGCAAACTCCTTAGACACCCTACGAACACCGGGGAGCTGTTTTTT. Its translation is CASSKLLRHPTNTGELFF.

A remark on this clonotype: Given a much more abundant clone one base away, this may be a read error. The V gene is TRBV5-1, the J gene TRBJ2-5; 11 nucleotides line up with TRBD1. Germline V gives CDR1 SGHRS, CDR2 YFSETQ. Unmatched junction bases numbered 11, after V lost 4 bases and J lost 9 bases. This CDR3 region has 15 residues. In nucleotides, the CDR3 is TGCGCCAGCAGCCCCGGACAGGGGGCATGGGAGCCCCAGTACTTC. This gives the protein CASSPGQGAWEPQYF. The full variable domain, its missing parts supplied by reference TRBV5-1 and TRBJ2-5, is KAGVTQTPRYLIKTRGQQVTLSCSPISGHRSVSWYQQTPGQGLQFLFEYFSETQRNKGNFPGRFSGRQFSNSRSEMNVSTLELGDSALYLCASSPGQGAWEPQYFGPGTRLLVL.

Many counts were recorded for this clonotype. The chain combines TRBV3-1 with TRBJ2-3; perhaps TRBD2 as D (5 bases). The germline V and J ends were trimmed by 4 bases and 6 bases, with 11 bases remaining between them. Looked up from germline, CDR1 is LGHDT and CDR2 is YNNKEL (reference sequence). The CDR3 totals 13 residues. CDR3 sequence (DNA): TGTGCCAGCAGCCCAGAGGGTTCGGATACGCAGTATTTT. Its protein is CASSPEGSDTQYF.

This clonotype was observed many times. The rearrangement joins TRBV4-3 to TRBJ2-7; unclear D gene. The CDR3 is 15 amino acids. Germline V lookup: CDR1 LGHNA, CDR2 YSLEER. Trimming took off 0 bases at V and 0 bases at J, with 9 bases between the two ends. DNA of the CDR3: TGCGCCAGCAGCCAAGATTTGGCGCCCTCCTACGAGCAGTACTTC. Translated, it gives CASSQDLAPSYEQYF.

With respect to this clonotype: The CDR3 end shows no conserved phenylalanine or tryptophan, and so a read error is likely. This chain connects TRBV5-1 to TRBJ2-7; no reliable D call. Germline V gene data show CDR1 as SGHRS and CDR2 as YFSETQ. The CDR3 covers 12 residues. Trimming shortened V by 4 bases and J by 3 bases, and 8 bases separated the two germline ends. In DNA, the CDR3 is TGCGCCAGCAGCCCTTCCGGCTACGAGCAGTACTGC. Protein: CASSPSGYEQYC.